This T cell receptor (beta chain) was captured by sequencing in a study of T cells in localized non-small cell lung cancer. Findings and caveats of the study: Of the top 100 tumor clones, median around 60 were in adjacent lung, around 28 among its top 100.

Measured with immunoSEQ multiplex PCR; TCRdb has only the in-frame clones, and not every one. The data hold more than 40,000 clones, with approximately 90% observed a single time. CDR1 and CDR2 from the germline V gene are GTSNPN and SVGIG (reference sequence). This CDR3 has 13 amino acids. The ends were cut back, 2 bases at V and 7 bases at J, with 11 bases in the middle. Points on this clone: As yet, its antigen is unknown.

V is TRBV30 and J is TRBJ1-4, with a possible D match to TRBD1 (6 bases). The source of this sequence is a man aged 35 to 69 with stage II lung adenocarcinoma. Sequenced material: PBMCs, taken before any cancer treatment. CDR3 nucleotides: TGTGCCTGGAGTAAGGAGGGGGGTGAAAAACTGTTTTTT. Encoded protein: CAWSKEGGEKLFF.